This TCR beta chain stems from a study of T cell changes during pregnancy in multiple sclerosis. CDR3 length: 12 residues. Trimming stripped 2 bases from V and 8 bases from J, with 6 bases between. Germline lookup yields CDR1 ENHRY and CDR2 SYGVKD. Repertoires were generated with immunoSEQ multiplex PCR, while TCRdb's copy carries only in-frame clones and drops some. Among 60,000 or so clones listed, around 93% were seen once. Sequencing was performed on peripheral blood, taken in the first trimester of pregnancy. This clonotype originated in a female donor with multiple sclerosis, enrolled in a pregnancy study. The chain is built from TRBV10-3 and TRBJ2-2; D is uncertain. The CDR3 spells CAISETEGELFF. CDR3 coding DNA: TGTGCCATCAGTGAGACGGAGGGGGAGCTGTTTTTT.